This TCR beta chain was sequenced during a study of T cells after yellow fever vaccination. TCRdb reprocessed the 5' RACE reads via MiXCR and lists one record per CDR3 protein. The data hold 200,000 to 300,000 distinct CDR3 sequences, with 10% to 15% observed a single time. This CDR3 spans 14 amino acids. V was cut by 3 bases and J by 5 bases, with 12 bases left in between. Per germline, CDR1 LGHNA and CDR2 YSLEER. In its sample, this clonotype was seen a few times. The TCR comes from a man aged 30 to 39 who received the YFV17D yellow fever vaccine. The rearrangement uses TRBV4-3 and TRBJ2-3; D is possibly TRBD1 or TRBD2 (5 bases each). Sequences were derived from CD4+ T cells sorted from PBMCs, sampled 45 days after the yellow fever booster vaccination. As DNA, the CDR3 is TGCGCCAGCAGCCAGGACGGGGCCGGAGATACGCAGTATTTT. Residues: CASSQDGAGDTQYF.